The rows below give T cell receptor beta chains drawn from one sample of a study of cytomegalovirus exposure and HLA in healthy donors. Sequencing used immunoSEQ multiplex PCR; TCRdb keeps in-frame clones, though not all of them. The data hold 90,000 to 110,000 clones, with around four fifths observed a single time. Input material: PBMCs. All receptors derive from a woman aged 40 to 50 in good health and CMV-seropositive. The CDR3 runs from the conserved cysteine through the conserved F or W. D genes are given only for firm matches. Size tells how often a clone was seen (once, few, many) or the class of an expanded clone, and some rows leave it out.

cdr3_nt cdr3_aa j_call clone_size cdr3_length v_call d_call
TGTGCCAGCAGCTTCCGAACTGCGGGTCCCGCCAGCTCCTACAATGAGCAGTTCTTC CASSFRTAGPASSYNEQFF TRBJ2-1 NA 19 TRBV7-9 NA
TGCGCCAGCAGCCAGGGCAGGGGGACGTTGAACACTGAAGCTTTCTTT CASSQGRGTLNTEAFF TRBJ1-1 few 16 TRBV4-3 TRBD1
TGCGCCAGCAGCCAACACGCCGGGACAGGGGGTGAAAAACTGTTTTTT CASSQHAGTGGEKLFF TRBJ1-4 few 16 TRBV4-1 TRBD1
TGTGCCAGCAGAGGGACAGGGCACTTGAATCAGCCCCAGCATTTT CASRGTGHLNQPQHF TRBJ1-5 NA 15 TRBV6-1 TRBD1
TGCGCCAGCAGAGAGTTAGGACTCGACAATGAGCAGTTCTTC CASRELGLDNEQFF TRBJ2-1 once 14 TRBV4-1 NA
TGTGCCAGCAGCCGGGAAGAGACGGGACTCCCAACTCGAGAGCAGTTCTTC CASSREETGLPTREQFF TRBJ2-1 few 17 TRBV5-4 NA
TGTGCCAGCAGCCCGGGTGTAAGGTACACCGGGGAGCTGTTTTTT CASSPGVRYTGELFF TRBJ2-2 NA 15 TRBV7-9 NA
TGCGCCAGCAGCCGACAGGGTACGAGAAACACTGAAGCTTTCTTT CASSRQGTRNTEAFF TRBJ1-1 NA 15 TRBV5-1 TRBD1
TGCGCCAGCAGCCAGGATGACAGGGGAGGACCTAATGAAAAACTGTTTTTT CASSQDDRGGPNEKLFF TRBJ1-4 once 17 TRBV4-3 TRBD1
TGCGCCAGCAGCCTGGGGACTAGCGGGAATAACTACAATGAGCAGTTCTTC CASSLGTSGNNYNEQFF TRBJ2-1 NA 17 TRBV5-1 TRBD2
TGTGCCAGCAGTTACGAAGGGGGCGGTTATGTGGACGAGCAGTACTTC CASSYEGGGYVDEQYF TRBJ2-7 NA 16 TRBV6-5 TRBD1
TGCGCCAGCAGCCAAGATCGGGGTTGGGAGCAGTTCTTC CASSQDRGWEQFF TRBJ2-1 NA 13 TRBV4-1 NA
TGTGCCAGCAGCTTGGGTCTAGCGGGAGGGGCTAGCACAGATACGCAGTATTTT CASSLGLAGGASTDTQYF TRBJ2-3 NA 18 TRBV5-8 TRBD2
TGTGCCAGCAGTTTTGCCGGAGGACAGGGTCTTCGGCAGCCCCAGCATTTT CASSFAGGQGLRQPQHF TRBJ1-5 NA 17 TRBV28 TRBD1
TGTGCCAGCAGCTCCGACACCATAATTGCCTTTGAAGCTTTTTTT CASSSDTIIAFEAFF TRBJ1-1 NA 15 TRBV7-9 NA
TGCGCCAGCAGCCAAGAGCCAGGGGAGGGTTTAGTAAGTGGCTACACCTTC CASSQEPGEGLVSGYTF TRBJ1-2 NA 17 TRBV4-1 NA
TGTGCCAGCAGCTTGGGACAGTTTTATAATTCACCCCTCCACTTT CASSLGQFYNSPLHF TRBJ1-6 NA 15 TRBV13 TRBD1
TGTGCCAGCAGCTTGGTCGGGACTGGGGCCGAGCAGTACTTC CASSLVGTGAEQYF TRBJ2-7 NA 14 TRBV5-6 NA
TGCGCCAGCAGCCAAGCCCGGACTAGCGGGGGGTCCTACGAGCAGTACTTC CASSQARTSGGSYEQYF TRBJ2-7 NA 17 TRBV4-3 TRBD2
TGTGCCAGCAGCCCCCATGGGGGGACTAGCGGGAGAAATGAGCAGTTCTTC CASSPHGGTSGRNEQFF TRBJ2-1 once 17 TRBV5-4 TRBD2
TGTGCCAGCAGTCCCGGGGGGGGAGATACGCAGTATTTT CASSPGGGDTQYF TRBJ2-3 few 13 TRBV7-3 TRBD2
TGTGCCAGCAGCCTCCCGACAGGGGAGGACACTGAAGCTTTCTTT CASSLPTGEDTEAFF TRBJ1-1 NA 15 TRBV5-6 TRBD1
TGCAGCGTTGTGAGGTCGGGGGCAGATACGCAGTATTTT CSVVRSGADTQYF TRBJ2-3 once 13 TRBV29-1 NA
TGTGCCAGCAGCGCACCGGCGGGAGGGGTAGATACGCAGTATTTT CASSAPAGGVDTQYF TRBJ2-3 NA 15 TRBV7-9 TRBD2